This TCR beta chain was identified during a study of T-cell reconstitution after alpha-beta-depleted transplantation in children (dated by TCRdb to about 2016). About the study as a whole: The study quantitatively tracked T-cell immune reconstitution after TCRalphabeta/CD19-depleted allogeneic hematopoietic cell transplantation in children using TCR repertoire profiling.

General findings and caveats noted by the study authors: Apparently early alphabetaT-cell count recovery about two months after transplant reportedly relied on only several hundred rapidly expanded clones derived from non-depleted graft cells. Over the following months the frequencies of hyperexpanded clones went down, and after one year T-cell counts and TCRbeta diversity were mostly credited to newly produced T cells. In some patients, high TCRbeta diversity at day 60 was attributed to recipient T cells and intrathymic progenitors that had survived conditioning.

The intended sense of this specimen's treatment or condition label: allogeneic hematopoietic cell transplantation with graft depleted of TCRalphabeta T cells and CD19 B cells. Transplant recipients were children who received TCRalphabeta/CD19-depleted allogeneic hematopoietic cell grafts. This clonotype has only a few counts. Its antigen has not been determined. Base quality data are lacking; no much larger clone is found one base away. The library was prepared using PCR. The run used an Illumina HiSeq 2500. TCR library preparation used molecular barcoding, with unique molecular identifiers applied to normalize quantification of the TCRbeta repertoire. Through fastp at Q25 and MiXCR, TCRdb rebuilt clones from the public reads, retaining in-frame beta chains. Rows merge per CDR3 protein into single entries with the most common DNA and genes. This sample gives fewer than 700,000 distinct CDR3 sequences in total; 23% of them show up just once. About 14% of the sample is in the top ten clones.

The TCR sequence derives from a boy younger than two who had a stem cell transplant for acute myeloid leukemia, so the T cells may come from the graft donor. Sequencing used PBMCs, mostly from graft donor cells, obtained 360 days after TCRalphabeta/CD19-depleted stem cell transplant.

The CDR3 region has the sequence CASSPPLGDTEAFF. The DNA sequence is given as TGTGCCAGCAGTCCCCCTCTAGGGGACACTGAAGCTTTCTTT. This chain joins TRBV28 to TRBJ1-1; a tentative D call is TRBD1 (5 bases match). Reading the germline V gene gives CDR1 MDHEN and CDR2 SYDVKM. At the junction V is shortened by 5 bases and J by 3 bases, with 13 bases in between. From its cysteine to its phenylalanine, the CDR3 spans 14 amino acids. Of all the DNA, just the CDR3 is kept, 42 bases in frame from base 1. When the CDR3 is completed using the reference TRBV28 and TRBJ1-1 genes on either side, the full variable domain is DVKVTQSSRYLVKRTGEKVFLECVQDMDHENMFWYRQDPGLGLRLIYFSYDVKMKEKGDIPEGYSVSREKKERFSLILESASTNQTSMYLCASSPPLGDTEAFFGQGTRLTVV.